This T cell receptor beta chain was identified in a study of T-cell memory formation after mild COVID-19. Study results and caveats: Clones that contracted from day 15 to 85 were balanced CD4/CD8, while later expanders leaned CD4+.

This clonotype was counted only a few times. Its antigen is unknown. The germline gives CDR1 KGHDR, CDR2 SFDVKD. This CDR3 spans 16 amino acids. With V trimmed by 1 base and J by 0 bases, 2 bases remained unmatched. Constant-segment-primed 5'RACE gave TCR alpha and TCR beta cDNA libraries with sample barcodes and UMIs. TCRdb itself ran the 5' RACE reads through MiXCR, one entry per CDR3 protein. The sample records about 250,000 distinct CDR3 sequences, 15% being singletons. The chain combines TRBV24-1 with TRBJ2-1; the match to TRBD2 covers 7 bases. This TCR derives from an adult woman who had mild COVID-19 (a few samples of this study predate the infection). Cell type and time point are not known. Sequencing was done on a sample of PBMCs or a T cell subset sorted from them (not recorded which). CDR3 DNA sequence: TGTGCCACCAGTGATTTAGGCGGGAGCTCCTACAATGAGCAGTTCTTC. This codes for CATSDLGGSSYNEQFF.